This paragraph reports one TCR beta chain. The data originate from a study of response to subunit inactivated influenza vaccine. TCRdb re-analysed the RT-PCR reads in MiXCR, keeping a single row per CDR3 protein. The sample includes about 570,000 distinct CDR3 sequences, 11% of them seen just once. CDR3 length: 15 amino acids. V was trimmed by 3 bases and J by 4 bases, leaving 15 bases between them. Germline V lookup: CDR1 KGHSH, CDR2 LQKENI. Another study also made use of these data, one on T cells expressing NK-cell markers. That paper adds: It was by 5'RACE template switching with UMIs that TCR beta cDNA was made.

V usage is TRBV18 and J usage is TRBJ1-2; the D is unclear. The sequences come from PBMCs from blood, collected on the day of vaccination. The receptor was isolated from a man aged 50 or older who received an inactivated influenza vaccine. CDR3 sequence (DNA): TGTGCCAGCTCACCGTCGACGGAACCGTCCTATGGCTACACCTTC. It encodes CASSPSTEPSYGYTF.